A single sample is the source of the 24 T cell receptor beta chains below, sequenced in a study of shared clonotypes between healthy human individuals. Method: immunoSEQ multiplex PCR; TCRdb's copy keeps in-frame clones and lacks some. The data hold around 350,000 clones, with more than 60% observed a single time. The sample was memory CD4+ T cells sorted from blood. Sample subset: CD45RA-negative fraction. The receptor source for this set is a man aged 25 to 40 in good health.

This clone was seen more than once but under ten times. This chain joins TRBV6-6 and TRBJ2-1; 8 bases are shared with TRBD2. Per germline, CDR1 MNHNY and CDR2 SVGAGI (reference sequence). The CDR3 is 16 residues long. The ends lost 6 bases at V and 0 bases at J; junction bases unmatched: 7. The CDR3 region has the DNA TGTGCCAGCAGATCTGGACTAGCCAGCTCCTACAATGAGCAGTTCTTC. It translates to CASRSGLASSYNEQFF.

The chain carries TRBV6-1 and TRBJ1-5; the D is unclear. The CDR3 extends over 14 amino acids. The germline V gene encodes CDR1 MNHNS and CDR2 SASEGT. Trimming left V 0 bases short and J 5 bases short, with 8 bases between. The CDR3 here is CASSEAQFYQPQHF. Written as DNA, the CDR3 is TGTGCCAGCAGTGAAGCGCAATTTTATCAGCCCCAGCATTTT.

The V call is TRBV18, the J call TRBJ2-7; D is unresolved. The length of the CDR3 is 13 residues. Germline loops: CDR1 KGHSH, CDR2 LQKENI. The ends were cut back, 1 base at V and 1 base at J, with 5 bases in the middle. The CDR3 bases are TGTGCCAGCTCACCACGAACTTCCTACGAGCAGTACTTC. Its protein product is CASSPRTSYEQYF.

This chain uses TRBV5-4 with TRBJ2-5; 13 bases agree with TRBD2. The CDR3 runs 15 residues. The J segment lost 5 bases and the V segment lost 4 bases, leaving 5 bases of the junction unmatched. The germline CDR1 and CDR2 sequences are SGHNT and YYREEE (reference sequence). In DNA form, the CDR3 reads TGTGCCAGCAGCGATAGACTAGCGGGAGGTGAGACCCAGTACTTC. Translation gives CASSDRLAGGETQYF.

The rearrangement joins TRBV5-5 to TRBJ2-1, with TRBD2 identical over 8 bases. This CDR3 has 19 amino acids. CDR1 is SGHKS and CDR2 is YYEKEE in the germline V gene (reference sequence). With V trimmed by 4 bases and J by 9 bases, 24 bases remained unmatched. CDR3 loop: CASSPPGGGWENVEGEQFF. CDR3 coding DNA: TGTGCCAGCAGCCCCCCCGGGGGGGGGTGGGAAAACGTCGAAGGTGAGCAGTTCTTC.

V is TRBV28 and J is TRBJ2-5, with 8 bases matching TRBD2. Unmatched junction bases numbered 7, after V lost 6 bases and J lost 1 base. Per germline, CDR1 MDHEN and CDR2 SYDVKM. The CDR3 contains 15 residues. The CDR3 protein is CASRPSGSRQETQYF. The CDR3 DNA follows: TGTGCCAGCAGACCCAGCGGGAGTCGCCAAGAGACCCAGTACTTC.

This clone was seen a few times. The V gene is TRBV11-2, the J gene TRBJ2-7; the D is unclear. CDR3 size: 13 residues. V was cut by 4 bases and J by 0 bases, with 7 bases left in between. Germline lookup yields CDR1 SGHAT and CDR2 FQNNGV. Written as DNA, the CDR3 is TGTGCCAGCAGCTCAAGCCCCTCCTACGAGCAGTACTTC. Translation: CASSSSPSYEQYF.

This clone was detected a few times. V usage is TRBV7-7 and J usage is TRBJ2-5, with a possible D match to TRBD2 (6 bases). The V gene's germline CDR1 is SSHAT and CDR2 FNYEAQ (reference sequence). V lost 5 bases and J 2 bases, leaving 12 bases between the germline ends. The CDR3 loop spans 14 amino acids. DNA of the CDR3: TGTGCCAGCAGCGCGGGACTGACACAAGAGACCCAGTACTTC. This codes for CASSAGLTQETQYF.

The rearrangement joins TRBV25-1 to TRBJ2-5, with D possibly being TRBD2 (6 bases). Germline loops: CDR1 MGHDK, CDR2 SYGVNS. V was cut by 6 bases and J by 5 bases, with 13 bases left in between. This CDR3 region has 13 residues. This CDR3 is CASRGLGMETQYF. CDR3 sequence (DNA): TGTGCCAGCAGGGGACTCGGAATGGAGACCCAGTACTTC.

CDR3 coding DNA: TGTGCCATCAGTGAGTCTGGACAGGGAGTCACAGATACGCAGTATTTT. This sequence encodes CAISESGQGVTDTQYF. The rearrangement joins TRBV10-3 to TRBJ2-3; 8 positions match TRBD1. CDR1 ENHRY and CDR2 SYGVKD come from the germline V gene. CDR3 length: 16 residues. V shed 0 bases and J 2 bases; nucleotides not matched to a gene: 4.

The CDR3 nucleotides read TGTGCCAGCACTCAAGGATTGCTACTAGGTACGCAGTATTTT. This codes for CASTQGLLLGTQYF. J is TRBJ2-3 and V is TRBV6-1, with D tentatively TRBD2 (5 bases). The length of the CDR3 is 14 residues. Deletions cut 7 bases from V and 8 bases from J, with 19 bases between. CDR1 MNHNS and CDR2 SASEGT come from the germline V gene.

The gene calls are TRBV7-9 and TRBJ1-3; weak D call: TRBD1 (5 bases). The CDR3 consists of 16 residues. Germline V lookup: CDR1 SEHNR, CDR2 FQNEAQ (reference sequence). V was cut by 5 bases and J by 1 base, with 15 bases left in between. The CDR3: CASSPSATVSGNTIYF. The CDR3 DNA follows: TGTGCCAGCAGCCCTAGCGCGACAGTTTCTGGAAACACCATATATTTT.

DNA of the CDR3: TGCGCCACCGCGCTTGGCTGGGCGGACACCGGGGAGCTGTTTTTT. It codes for CATALGWADTGELFF. V usage is TRBV5-1 and J usage is TRBJ2-2; D is unresolved. V was trimmed by 9 bases and J by 3 bases, leaving 18 bases between them. CDR1 and CDR2 from the germline V gene are SGHRS and YFSETQ. The CDR3 has 15 amino acids.

Comment on this clone: One base separates it from a far larger clone, so it is likely a read error. This sample also contains other DNA sequences that code for the same CDR3. J is TRBJ1-2 and V is TRBV5-4; 8 bases align to TRBD1. Trimming took 4 bases from V and 6 from J; bases not matched to a gene: 11. The CDR3 has 15 amino acids. CDR1 is SGHNT, CDR2 YYREEE, per germline (reference sequence). Here the CDR3 reads CASSPTRQGRNGYTF. The CDR3 nucleotides are TGTGCCAGCAGCCCAACCAGACAGGGGAGGAATGGCTACACCTTC. The whole variable domain, remainder taken from reference TRBV5-4 and TRBJ1-2, is ETGVTQSPTHLIKTRGQQVTLRCSSQSGHNTVSWYQQALGQGPQFIFQYYREEENGRGNFPPRFSGLQFPNYSSELNVNALELDDSALYLCASSPTRQGRNGYTFGSGTRLTVV.

The V and J genes are TRBV19 and TRBJ2-7; D call uncertain. The germline gives CDR1 LNHDA, CDR2 SQIVND (reference sequence). The CDR3 extends over 14 amino acids. V dropped 6 bases and J dropped 2 bases, with 14 bases sitting between them. The CDR3 loop reads CASSSITETYEQYF. Here the CDR3 DNA reads TGTGCCAGTAGCTCAATCACAGAAACCTACGAGCAGTACTTC.

This chain connects TRBV19 to TRBJ2-3, with 7 bases fitting TRBD1. The V gene's germline CDR1 is LNHDA and CDR2 SQIVND (reference sequence). With V trimmed by 7 bases and J by 3 bases, 7 bases remained unmatched. CDR3 length equals 14 residues. The CDR3 is CASKVKGATDTQYF. In nucleotides, the CDR3 is TGTGCCAGTAAAGTAAAGGGGGCAACAGATACGCAGTATTTT.

This sequence joins TRBV10-3 and TRBJ2-3; D might be TRBD2 (6 bases). In germline, CDR1 is ENHRY, CDR2 SYGVKD. There are 13 residues in the CDR3. Trimming stripped 7 bases from V and 4 bases from J, with 12 bases between. The chain's CDR3 is CAINREYSDTQYF. The DNA for the CDR3 is TGTGCCATCAACCGGGAGTACTCAGATACGCAGTATTTT.

Note on this clone: The same CDR3 also results from other DNA sequences found in this sample. The chain joins TRBV11-2 to TRBJ2-2; possible D gene TRBD2, 6 bases. The V gene lost 1 base and the J gene lost 0 bases, with 9 bases spanning the gap. Germline lookup yields CDR1 SGHAT and CDR2 FQNNGV. This CDR3 comprises 16 residues. As DNA, the CDR3 is TGTGCCAGCAGCTTAGCCGGCGGGACGAACACCGGGGAGCTGTTTTTT. The encoded protein is CASSLAGGTNTGELFF.

This rearrangement joins TRBV7-7 to TRBJ2-5; D is undetermined. The germline V gene encodes CDR1 SSHAT and CDR2 FNYEAQ (reference sequence). The CDR3 runs to 13 residues. V gave up 2 bases and J gave up 2 bases, with 6 bases separating them. Here the CDR3 reads CASSLMVQETQYF. CDR3 nucleotides: TGTGCCAGCAGCTTAATGGTACAAGAGACCCAGTACTTC.

This rearrangement joins TRBV7-9 to TRBJ2-2; 10 bases map to TRBD1. The CDR3 spans 17 residues. Germline CDR1 is SEHNR and CDR2 is FQNEAQ (reference sequence). V lost 5 bases and J lost 7; bases outside the gene matches: 13. DNA for the CDR3: TGTGCCAGCAGCCCAATATCCCGACAGGGGGCCGGCGGGGAGCTGTTTTTT. Amino acids: CASSPISRQGAGGELFF.

V and J are TRBV6-1 and TRBJ2-7; 9 bases are shared with TRBD1. Germline CDR1 reads MNHNS; CDR2 reads SASEGT. J lost 0 bases, V lost 7 bases, and 4 bases had no gene match. The CDR3 length is 14 residues. CDR3 DNA sequence: TGTGCCAGCAACCAGGACAGGGGCTCCTACGAGCAGTACTTC. Translated: CASNQDRGSYEQYF.

With respect to this clone: The junction and the germline gene differ at one end; a read error may be behind it. The rearrangement links TRBV6-1 to TRBJ2-3; D unclear. The CDR3 covers 12 residues. Germline V lookup: CDR1 MNHNS, CDR2 SASEGT. CDR3 region: CATSLTTDTQYF. DNA for the CDR3: TGTGCCACCAGTCTAACCACAGATACGCAGTATTTT.

This clone showed up many times. This rearrangement joins TRBV28 to TRBJ1-4; TRBD1 matches at 7 bases. There are 14 residues in the CDR3. CDR1 MDHEN and CDR2 SYDVKM come from the germline V gene. J lost 8 bases, V lost 6 bases, and 9 bases had no gene match. CDR3 nucleotide sequence: TGTGCCAGCAGGGGACCCAGGGGGGGAGAAAAACTGTTTTTT. This gives the protein CASRGPRGGEKLFF.

Written as DNA, the CDR3 is TGTGCCAGCAAGGAGACAGTAACTAATGAAAAACTGTTTTTT. Amino acid sequence: CASKETVTNEKLFF. The V and J genes are TRBV5-5 and TRBJ1-4, with a possible D match to TRBD1 (5 bases). Trimming took 6 bases from V and 1 from J, leaving 10 bases between them. Germline loops: CDR1 SGHKS, CDR2 YYEKEE (reference sequence). CDR3 length: 14 amino acids.